Listed below are T cell receptor beta chains from one sample, sequenced in a study of shared clonotypes between healthy human individuals. Method: immunoSEQ multiplex PCR; TCRdb's copy keeps in-frame clones and lacks some. The table has roughly 330,000 clones, roughly 70% seen once. Sequenced sample: memory CD4+ T cells sorted from blood. These receptors were collected from a man under 40 in good health. The CDR3 runs from the conserved cysteine through the conserved F or W. A D gene is named only where the DNA matches it firmly. Size tells how often a clone was seen (once, few, many) or the class of an expanded clone, and some rows leave it out.

clone size: .; D gene: TRBD1; V gene: TRBV9; J gene: TRBJ1-4; CDR3 DNA: TGTGCCAGCAGCCACCCACGGGGGGGGACAGGGCTCGAAAAACTGTTTTTT; CDR3 protein: CASSHPRGGTGLEKLFF
clone size: .; D gene: TRBD2; V gene: TRBV2; J gene: TRBJ2-2; CDR3 DNA: TGTGCCAGCACTCCGGGACTAGCGGGAAACACCGGGGAGCTGTTTTTT; CDR3 protein: CASTPGLAGNTGELFF
clone size: .; D gene: TRBD2; V gene: TRBV18; J gene: TRBJ2-1; CDR3 DNA: TGTGCCAGCTCACTGGGGACTAGCGGGAGCAATGAGCAGTTCTTC; CDR3 protein: CASSLGTSGSNEQFF
clone size: .; D gene: TRBD2; V gene: TRBV7-9; J gene: TRBJ2-3; CDR3 DNA: TGTGCCAGCATCCCCATGAAAGCGGGACGCACAGATACGCAGTATTTT; CDR3 protein: CASIPMKAGRTDTQYF
clone size: .; D gene: .; V gene: TRBV30; J gene: TRBJ2-5; CDR3 DNA: TGTGCCTGGAGTGTAAGGATTCTAGAGACCCAGTACTTC; CDR3 protein: CAWSVRILETQYF
clone size: .; D gene: .; V gene: TRBV11-2; J gene: TRBJ2-6; CDR3 DNA: TGTGCCAGCAGCACCTCTATCTTTAGGGCGTCTGGGGCCAACGTCCTGACTTTC; CDR3 protein: CASSTSIFRASGANVLTF
clone size: .; D gene: .; V gene: TRBV11-3; J gene: TRBJ2-1; CDR3 DNA: TGTGCCAGCAGCTTAGGTCTGGGAGCGGAGCAGTTCTTC; CDR3 protein: CASSLGLGAEQFF
clone size: few; D gene: .; V gene: TRBV6-6; J gene: TRBJ2-4; CDR3 DNA: TGTGCCAGCAGCCAAGACCCCTTCGGCATTCAGTACTTC; CDR3 protein: CASSQDPFGIQYF
clone size: .; D gene: TRBD2; V gene: TRBV19; J gene: TRBJ2-3; CDR3 DNA: TGTGCCAGTAGTAACTTAGCGGGAGCGATCACAGATACGCAGTATTTT; CDR3 protein: CASSNLAGAITDTQYF
clone size: .; D gene: TRBD1; V gene: TRBV7-9; J gene: TRBJ2-4; CDR3 DNA: TGTGCCAGCAGCGGTCTCGGGACAGGCTTTTTCAACATTCAGTACTTC; CDR3 protein: CASSGLGTGFFNIQYF
clone size: .; D gene: .; V gene: TRBV7-9; J gene: TRBJ1-3; CDR3 DNA: TGTGCCAGCAGCTACAAAGGCTCCATATATTTT; CDR3 protein: CASSYKGSIYF
clone size: .; D gene: TRBD1; V gene: TRBV25-1; J gene: TRBJ2-1; CDR3 DNA: TGTGCCAGCAGTCTCAGGGACAGGGCCCACAATGAGCAGTTCTTC; CDR3 protein: CASSLRDRAHNEQFF
clone size: .; D gene: .; V gene: TRBV10-3; J gene: TRBJ1-3; CDR3 DNA: TGTGCCATCAGTGAAAACTTGGAGGGAAACACCATATATTTT; CDR3 protein: CAISENLEGNTIYF
clone size: .; D gene: .; V gene: TRBV9; J gene: TRBJ1-4; CDR3 DNA: TGTGCCAGCAGCACGCAGGGCGCTAATGAAAAACTGTTTTTT; CDR3 protein: CASSTQGANEKLFF
clone size: .; D gene: TRBD1; V gene: TRBV15; J gene: TRBJ1-3; CDR3 DNA: TGTGCCACCAGCAGAGGGGAGGGGGCCCTTGCATATTTT; CDR3 protein: CATSRGEGALAYF
clone size: .; D gene: TRBD1; V gene: TRBV5-1; J gene: TRBJ1-2; CDR3 DNA: TGCGCCAGCAGCTCGACAGGGACCTATGGCTACACCTTC; CDR3 protein: CASSSTGTYGYTF
clone size: once; D gene: TRBD2; V gene: TRBV10-3; J gene: TRBJ2-1; CDR3 DNA: TGTGCCATCAGGGGGGGACTAGCGGGATTCTATGAGCAGTTCTTC; CDR3 protein: CAIRGGLAGFYEQFF
clone size: .; D gene: TRBD1; V gene: TRBV7-9; J gene: TRBJ2-7; CDR3 DNA: TGTGCCAGCAGCCCCGGACAGGGTAGTAGAGAGCAGTACTTC; CDR3 protein: CASSPGQGSREQYF
clone size: .; D gene: .; V gene: TRBV10-2; J gene: TRBJ1-5; CDR3 DNA: TGCGCCAGCAGTGAGTGGGGGGATCAGCCCCAGCATTTT; CDR3 protein: CASSEWGDQPQHF
clone size: .; D gene: TRBD1; V gene: TRBV14; J gene: TRBJ2-1; CDR3 DNA: TGTGCCAGCAGCCAAGATAGGGACAGGACCTACAATGAGCAGTTCTTC; CDR3 protein: CASSQDRDRTYNEQFF
clone size: .; D gene: .; V gene: TRBV7-9; J gene: TRBJ2-7; CDR3 DNA: TGTGCCAGCAGCCAAGACGAGTACGAGCAGTACTTC; CDR3 protein: CASSQDEYEQYF
clone size: .; D gene: .; V gene: TRBV7-3; J gene: TRBJ2-3; CDR3 DNA: TGTGCCAGCAGCTCCAACCGGGACACCATCACAGATACGCAGTATTTT; CDR3 protein: CASSSNRDTITDTQYF
clone size: .; D gene: .; V gene: TRBV14; J gene: TRBJ1-2; CDR3 DNA: TGTGCCAGCAGCCAAAGGGTGGGACGGGGAGAATATGGCTACACCTTC; CDR3 protein: CASSQRVGRGEYGYTF
clone size: .; D gene: .; V gene: TRBV2; J gene: TRBJ2-7; CDR3 DNA: TGTGCCAGCAGTGATAGGGGATACGCGATCGAGCAGTACTTC; CDR3 protein: CASSDRGYAIEQYF
clone size: .; D gene: TRBD1; V gene: TRBV27; J gene: TRBJ2-5; CDR3 DNA: TGTGCCAGCAGTTCATCCGGAAGAGGGACAGGGAAAGAGACCCAGTACTTC; CDR3 protein: CASSSSGRGTGKETQYF
clone size: .; D gene: TRBD1; V gene: TRBV29-1; J gene: TRBJ2-5; CDR3 DNA: TGCAGCGTGGGCTTCGGGACAGGGGGGGAGACCCAGTACTTC; CDR3 protein: CSVGFGTGGETQYF
clone size: .; D gene: .; V gene: TRBV5-4; J gene: TRBJ2-1; CDR3 DNA: TGTGCCAGCAGCCCCGGCGCGACCGTTTACAATGAGCAGTTCTTC; CDR3 protein: CASSPGATVYNEQFF
clone size: .; D gene: .; V gene: TRBV10-1; J gene: TRBJ2-2; CDR3 DNA: TGCGCCAGCACCAAGGACCACACCACCGGGGAGCTGTTTTTT; CDR3 protein: CASTKDHTTGELFF
clone size: .; D gene: TRBD2; V gene: TRBV28; J gene: TRBJ2-1; CDR3 DNA: TGTGCCAGCAGTTTCTCATTTCCGCGACTAGCGGGAGGATTGTGGAAATATAATGAGCAGTTCTTC; CDR3 protein: CASSFSFPRLAGGLWKYNEQFF
clone size: .; D gene: .; V gene: TRBV18; J gene: TRBJ2-3; CDR3 DNA: TGTGCCAGCTCACCACCGGGCCGGGATACGCAGTATTTT; CDR3 protein: CASSPPGRDTQYF
clone size: .; D gene: .; V gene: TRBV19; J gene: TRBJ2-2; CDR3 DNA: TGTGCCAGTAGTCCGCGGTGGACCGGGGAGCTGTTTTTT; CDR3 protein: CASSPRWTGELFF
clone size: medium-sized; D gene: TRBD1; V gene: TRBV29-1; J gene: TRBJ1-2; CDR3 DNA: TGCAGCGTTGAATCAACAGGGGGTAACTATGGCTACACCTTC; CDR3 protein: CSVESTGGNYGYTF
clone size: .; D gene: TRBD2; V gene: TRBV9; J gene: TRBJ2-3; CDR3 DNA: TGTGCCAGCAGCCCTCCCGGGACTAGGGGGGCAGATACGCAGTATTTT; CDR3 protein: CASSPPGTRGADTQYF
clone size: .; D gene: TRBD1; V gene: TRBV6-5; J gene: TRBJ2-1; CDR3 DNA: TGTGCCAGCAGTTACTCCGGGACAGGGTTGGATGAGCAGTTCTTC; CDR3 protein: CASSYSGTGLDEQFF
clone size: .; D gene: .; V gene: TRBV7-8; J gene: TRBJ2-5; CDR3 DNA: TGTGCCAGCAGCCGGAGGGTGTCCCAAGAGACCCAGTACTTC; CDR3 protein: CASSRRVSQETQYF
clone size: .; D gene: TRBD1; V gene: TRBV2; J gene: TRBJ1-2; CDR3 DNA: TGTGCCAGCAGTGGAGGACAGGGTGGCTATGGCTACACCTTC; CDR3 protein: CASSGGQGGYGYTF
clone size: .; D gene: .; V gene: TRBV5-1; J gene: TRBJ1-4; CDR3 DNA: TGCGCGAGCACGGTCAATGACAATCGGGGTGGAAAACTGTTTTTT; CDR3 protein: CASTVNDNRGGKLFF
clone size: .; D gene: TRBD2; V gene: TRBV2; J gene: TRBJ2-5; CDR3 DNA: TGTGCCAGCACTGTACTAGCGGGAGATCAAGAGACCCAGTACTTC; CDR3 protein: CASTVLAGDQETQYF
clone size: .; D gene: .; V gene: TRBV2; J gene: TRBJ2-5; CDR3 DNA: TGTGCCAGCAGTGTTAACCCCCAAGAGACCCAGTACTTC; CDR3 protein: CASSVNPQETQYF
clone size: once; D gene: .; V gene: TRBV5-1; J gene: TRBJ2-7; CDR3 DNA: TGCGCCAGCAGCTTGGAGGGACGGACCTCCTACGAGCAGTACTTC; CDR3 protein: CASSLEGRTSYEQYF
clone size: .; D gene: TRBD1; V gene: TRBV10-1; J gene: TRBJ2-3; CDR3 DNA: TGCGCCAGCCCAAAGGGGGACAGGGATGGTGAAGAGAGACGTGCAGGGTCCGATACGCAGTATTTT; CDR3 protein: CASPKGDRDGEERRAGSDTQYF